This T cell receptor beta chain was captured in a study of cytomegalovirus exposure and HLA in healthy donors. Germline CDR1 is LGHNA and CDR2 is YNFKEQ. V was clipped by 1 base and J by 4 bases, with 10 bases between them. This CDR3 has 14 amino acids. Primers for the PCR totalled 60 Vbeta and 13 Jbeta. Using immunoSEQ multiplex PCR, the repertoire was profiled, and TCRdb retains in-frame clones only, with some absent. The table records more than 150,000 clones, roughly nine tenths of them present only once. The TCR comes from a girl under two years old in good health and CMV-seronegative. This chain uses TRBV4-2 with TRBJ1-2; no firm D call. Sequenced input: PBMCs. For the CDR3, the DNA is TGTGCCAGCAGCCAAGGATTAGGACTCTATGGCTACACCTTC. Residues: CASSQGLGLYGYTF.